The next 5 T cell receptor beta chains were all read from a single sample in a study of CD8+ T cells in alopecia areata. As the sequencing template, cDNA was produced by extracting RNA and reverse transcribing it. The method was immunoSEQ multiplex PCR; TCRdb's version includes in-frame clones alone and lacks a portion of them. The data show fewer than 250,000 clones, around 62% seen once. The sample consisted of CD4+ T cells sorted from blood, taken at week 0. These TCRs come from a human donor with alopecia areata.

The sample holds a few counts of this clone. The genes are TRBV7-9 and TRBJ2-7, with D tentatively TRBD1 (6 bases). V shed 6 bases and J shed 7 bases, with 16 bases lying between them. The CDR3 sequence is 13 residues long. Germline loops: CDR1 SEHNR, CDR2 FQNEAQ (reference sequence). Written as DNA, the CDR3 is TGTGCCAGCAGGGGCACAGGGTTCGATGAGCAGTACTTC. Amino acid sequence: CASRGTGFDEQYF.

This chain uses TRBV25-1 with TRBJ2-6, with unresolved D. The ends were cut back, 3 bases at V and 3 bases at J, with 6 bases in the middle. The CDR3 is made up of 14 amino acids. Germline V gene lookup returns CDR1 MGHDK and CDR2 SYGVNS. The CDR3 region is CASSDPLGANVLTF. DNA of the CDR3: TGTGCCAGCAGTGACCCACTTGGGGCCAACGTCCTGACTTTC.

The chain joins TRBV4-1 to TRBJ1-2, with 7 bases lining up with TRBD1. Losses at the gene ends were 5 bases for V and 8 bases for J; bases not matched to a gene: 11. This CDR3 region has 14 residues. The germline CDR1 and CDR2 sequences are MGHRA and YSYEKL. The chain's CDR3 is CASSKRFDRDGYTF. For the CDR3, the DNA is TGCGCCAGCAGCAAACGATTCGACAGGGACGGCTACACCTTC.

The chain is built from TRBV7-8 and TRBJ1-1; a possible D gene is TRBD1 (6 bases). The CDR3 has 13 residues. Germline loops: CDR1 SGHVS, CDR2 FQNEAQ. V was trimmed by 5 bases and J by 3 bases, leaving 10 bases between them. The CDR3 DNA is TGTGCCAGCAGCCCCCAGGGGTACACTGAAGCTTTCTTT. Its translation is CASSPQGYTEAFF.

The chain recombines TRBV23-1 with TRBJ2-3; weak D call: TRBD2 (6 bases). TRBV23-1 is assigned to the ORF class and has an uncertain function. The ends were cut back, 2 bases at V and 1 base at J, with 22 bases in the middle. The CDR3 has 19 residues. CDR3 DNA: TGCGCCAGCAGTCAACCTTTTCCGGGACTCCAGATTCGCACAGATACGCAGTATTTT. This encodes CASSQPFPGLQIRTDTQYF.